These 27 T cell receptor beta chains were all obtained from the same sample, sequenced in a study of blood T cell repertoires in COVID-19. Data came from immunoSEQ multiplex PCR; TCRdb stores just in-frame clones and leaves some out. The sample lists 150,000 to 200,000 clones, around four fifths occurring once. Sequencing was carried out using peripheral blood. These receptors were taken from a man aged 65 to 79 who had recovered from COVID-19.

The chain carries TRBV7-6 and TRBJ2-5; TRBD2 matches at 8 bases. Per germline, CDR1 SGHVS and CDR2 FNYEAQ. The CDR3 runs 15 residues. Trimming at V came to 4 bases and at J to 5 bases, leaving 9 bases not matched to a gene. The CDR3 DNA is TGTGCCAGCAGCTCAAGATCGGGGGGGCTGGAGACCCAGTACTTC. Translating it yields CASSSRSGGLETQYF.

The CDR3 nucleotides read TGCAGTGCTAGTCGAGCGGGCTGGAGTGAGGGCAATGAGCAGTTCTTC. Residues: CSASRAGWSEGNEQFF. The chain recombines TRBV20-1 with TRBJ2-1; TRBD2 might be the D (6 bases). Germline assignment: CDR1 DFQATT and CDR2 SNEGSKA (reference sequence). V dropped 3 bases and J dropped 6 bases, with 21 bases sitting between them. The CDR3 covers 16 residues.

V is TRBV5-1 and J is TRBJ2-7, with 7 bases that match TRBD1. Germline CDR1 SGHRS, CDR2 YFSETQ. This CDR3 contains 14 residues. Trimming cost V 5 bases and J 2 bases; bases outside gene matches: 7. Here the CDR3 DNA reads TGCGCCAGCAGGGCCGGGACAGACACCTACGAGCAGTACTTC. It codes for CASRAGTDTYEQYF.

The rearrangement uses TRBV28 and TRBJ1-2, with a possible D match to TRBD1 (6 bases). Germline CDR1 MDHEN, CDR2 SYDVKM. The CDR3 extends over 14 amino acids. The V end was cut by 2 bases, the J end by 4 bases, with 11 bases between. CDR3 amino acids: CASSLAGEIYGYTF. DNA of the CDR3: TGTGCCAGCAGTTTAGCAGGGGAGATCTATGGCTACACCTTC.

In its sample, this clone was seen a few times. This sequence joins TRBV11-2 and TRBJ2-1, with a possible D match to TRBD1 (6 bases). The V gene's germline CDR1 is SGHAT and CDR2 FQNNGV. The V gene lost 0 bases and the J gene lost 11 bases, with 14 bases spanning the gap. This CDR3 is built from 14 residues. The CDR3 region has the DNA TGTGCCAGCAGCTTAGATCCGGACAGTAATAAGCAGTTCTTC. It encodes CASSLDPDSNKQFF.

This clone was seen more than once but under ten times. The rearrangement joins TRBV6-5 to TRBJ2-1, with 11 nucleotides matching TRBD2. V trimming: 6 bases; J trimming: 6 bases; junction bases outside the gene matches: 7. The CDR3 is 15 amino acids. CDR1 and CDR2 (germline): MNHEY, SVGAGI. The CDR3 DNA is TGTGCCAGCAGGTTAGCGGGAGGGCTAGGCAATGAGCAGTTCTTC. Translated, it gives CASRLAGGLGNEQFF.

V usage is TRBV3-1 (or the pseudogene TRBV3-2) and J usage is TRBJ1-2; D might be TRBD1 (6 bases). Trimming stripped 3 bases from V and 2 bases from J, with 16 bases between. CDR3 length: 16 amino acids. Germline values: CDR1 LGHDT, CDR2 YNNKEL (reference sequence). The CDR3 DNA reads TGTGCCAGCAGCCACCTAACAGGGACGTCCAACTATGGCTACACCTTC. Its translation: CASSHLTGTSNYGYTF.

The rearrangement uses TRBV5-1 and TRBJ1-1; 9 bases agree with TRBD1. CDR1 is SGHRS, CDR2 YFSETQ, per germline. There are 16 residues in the CDR3. After removal of 5 bases from V and 3 bases from J, the junction contained 11 bases not matched to a gene. CDR3 nucleotide sequence: TGCGCCAGCAGTAGGTATACAGGGGGCAGTTACACTGAAGCTTTCTTT. Protein: CASSRYTGGSYTEAFF.

This clone was counted a single time. The CDR3 here is CASSLGVQLDGYTF. The DNA of the CDR3 is TGCGCCAGCAGCTTGGGTGTCCAGCTAGATGGCTACACCTTC. The chain combines TRBV5-1 with TRBJ1-2; D ambiguous. V shed 0 bases and J shed 6 bases, with 12 bases lying between them. The CDR3 length is 14 residues. Germline values: CDR1 SGHRS, CDR2 YFSETQ.

The chain couples TRBV10-3 to TRBJ1-4; D is ambiguous. Trimming cost V 2 bases and J 8 bases, with 9 bases left between them. The length of the CDR3 is 13 residues. CDR1 is ENHRY, CDR2 SYGVKD, per germline. Here the CDR3 DNA reads TGTGCCATCAGTGAGCCGGCCGGGGAAAAACTGTTTTTT. This translates into CAISEPAGEKLFF.

This chain connects TRBV5-1 to TRBJ1-4, with D perhaps TRBD1 (6 bases). This CDR3 spans 15 amino acids. The germline CDR1 and CDR2 sequences are SGHRS and YFSETQ. Trimming removed 4 bases from V and 0 bases from J, with 10 bases in between. CDR3 sequence: CASSQTGSTNEKLFF. CDR3 DNA sequence: TGCGCCAGCAGCCAAACAGGGTCAACTAATGAAAAACTGTTTTTT.

This rearrangement joins TRBV2 to TRBJ2-1; 13 bases match TRBD2. This CDR3 has 16 residues. V shed 1 base and J 7 bases; nucleotides not matched to a gene: 4. The germline V gene encodes CDR1 SNHLY and CDR2 FYNNEI. The CDR3 DNA sequence: TGTGCCAGCAGTGAAGGACTAGCGGGAGGTACAAATGAGCAGTTCTTC. Translation gives CASSEGLAGGTNEQFF.

V usage is TRBV27 and J usage is TRBJ2-7, with D hard to call. The V gene lost 0 bases and the J gene lost 2 bases, with 11 bases spanning the gap. This CDR3 region has 15 residues. CDR1 MNHEY and CDR2 SMNVEV come from the germline V gene (reference sequence). This CDR3 reads CASSLSAGAPYEQYF. CDR3 nucleotide sequence: TGTGCCAGCAGTTTATCGGCAGGCGCTCCCTACGAGCAGTACTTC.

CDR3 DNA sequence: TGTGCCAGCAAGGTGGAGGGAGGGCCTGGTTACGAGCAGTACTTC. Its translation is CASKVEGGPGYEQYF. The rearrangement links TRBV6-5 to TRBJ2-7, with 7 positions matching TRBD2. Trimming cost V 7 bases and J 4 bases; bases outside gene matches: 13. This CDR3 contains 15 residues. The germline V gene encodes CDR1 MNHEY and CDR2 SVGAGI.

The rearrangement links TRBV11-2 to TRBJ2-5; D call uncertain. The V gene lost 5 bases and the J gene lost 1 base, with 11 bases spanning the gap. There are 14 residues in the CDR3. The germline V gene has CDR1 SGHAT and CDR2 FQNNGV. The CDR3 DNA is TGTGCCAGCAGCAGACTCTCCCCCCAAGAGACCCAGTACTTC. It is translated as CASSRLSPQETQYF.

This rearrangement joins TRBV9 to TRBJ2-3; tentatively, D is TRBD1 (6 bases). The CDR3 is 15 residues long. Looked up from germline, CDR1 is SGDLS and CDR2 is YYNGEE. V lost 4 bases to trimming and J lost 5 bases, with 17 bases between them. This CDR3 reads CASSKGPEGGDTQYF. Written as DNA, the CDR3 is TGTGCCAGCAGCAAGGGTCCCGAAGGGGGAGATACGCAGTATTTT.

This chain connects TRBV28 to TRBJ1-2; 8 bases line up with TRBD1. CDR3 length: 13 amino acids. CDR1 and CDR2 (germline): MDHEN, SYDVKM. V lost 7 bases and J lost 7; bases outside the gene matches: 8. As DNA, the CDR3 is TGTGCCAGCACCCTAAACAGGGGGGTTGGCTACACCTTC. Its translation is CASTLNRGVGYTF.

The CDR3: CASNSGIAGTGELFF. The CDR3 DNA reads TGTGCCAGTAATAGCGGAATCGCGGGCACCGGGGAGCTGTTTTTT. This chain links TRBV19 with TRBJ2-2, with D possibly being TRBD2 (6 bases). The CDR3 has 15 amino acids. The germline V and J ends were trimmed by 7 bases and 4 bases, with 16 bases remaining between them. Germline CDR1 reads LNHDA; CDR2 reads SQIVND (reference sequence).

The chain is built from TRBV4-3 and TRBJ2-7; no definite D call. V was clipped by 0 bases and J by 4 bases, with 13 bases between them. Germline V gene data show CDR1 as LGHNA and CDR2 as YSLEER. CDR3 length equals 15 residues. CDR3 bases: TGCGCCAGCAGCCAAGAGCGGAGCCCCCCTTACGAGCAGTACTTC. Amino acids: CASSQERSPPYEQYF.

CDR3 in amino acids: CASSQGLAGGYEQFF. The CDR3 DNA sequence: TGCGCCAGCAGCCAAGGCCTAGCGGGAGGGTATGAGCAGTTCTTC. V gene TRBV4-3 combines with J gene TRBJ2-1; 12 nucleotides agree with TRBD2. CDR1 is LGHNA, CDR2 YSLEER, per germline. The CDR3 sequence is 15 residues long. V gave up 1 base and J gave up 8 bases; unmatched junction bases: 3.

The chain employs TRBV29-1 and TRBJ1-2; D possibly corresponds to TRBD1 (6 bases). The germline V and J ends were trimmed by 8 bases and 3 bases, with 16 bases remaining between them. There are 13 residues in the CDR3. The germline V gene encodes CDR1 SQVTM and CDR2 ANQGSEA. The CDR3 region is CSPKVRGDYGYTF. For the CDR3, the DNA is TGCAGCCCAAAAGTCAGGGGCGACTATGGCTACACCTTC.

The CDR3 is CASSQEVQGGAGPRKTQYF. The CDR3 coding sequence is TGTGCCAGCAGCCAAGAAGTCCAAGGGGGCGCGGGACCAAGGAAGACCCAGTACTTC. The chain links TRBV3-1 (or the pseudogene TRBV3-2) to TRBJ2-5; tentatively, D is TRBD1 (7 bases). CDR3 length: 19 residues. Germline V gives CDR1 LGHDT, CDR2 YNNKEL (reference sequence). Deletions cut 0 bases from V and 6 bases from J, with 26 bases between.

The chain recombines TRBV11-2 with TRBJ1-1; 8 bases agree with TRBD1. The length of the CDR3 is 13 residues. Germline loops: CDR1 SGHAT, CDR2 FQNNGV. Trimming took 8 bases from V and 3 from J; bases not matched to a gene: 5. The CDR3 spells CASRQGADTEAFF. The DNA for the CDR3 is TGTGCCAGCCGTCAGGGGGCTGACACTGAAGCTTTCTTT. The full variable domain, completed using reference TRBV11-2 and TRBJ1-1, is EAGVAQSPRYKIIEKRQSVAFWCNPISGHATLYWYQQILGQGPKLLIQFQNNGVVDDSQLPKDRFSAERLKGVDSTLKIQPAKLEDSAVYLCASRQGADTEAFFGQGTRLTVV.

This chain connects TRBV7-5 to TRBJ2-7; the table's D call of TRBD2 was not tested on the DNA. TRBV7-5 is marked as a pseudogene. The CDR3 sequence is 15 residues long. The CDR3 sequence is CARSLKRESSYEQYF. CDR3 coding DNA: TGTGCCAGAAGCTTAAAGCGGGAGAGCTCCTACGAGCAGTACTTC.

The V gene is TRBV7-9, the J gene TRBJ1-1, with D perhaps TRBD1 (6 bases). The V gene's germline CDR1 is SEHNR and CDR2 FQNEAQ (reference sequence). V was clipped by 5 bases and J by 0 bases, with 16 bases between them. The CDR3 is made up of 16 amino acids. The DNA for the CDR3 is TGTGCCAGCAGCCCCGGACAGCCAATAATGAACACTGAAGCTTTCTTT. It translates to CASSPGQPIMNTEAFF.

This chain links TRBV6-5 with TRBJ1-1; TRBD1 is a possible D gene (5 bases). Germline assignment: CDR1 MNHEY and CDR2 SVGAGI. This CDR3 is built from 15 residues. V gave up 0 bases and J gave up 6 bases, with 14 bases separating them. The CDR3 region has the DNA TGTGCCAGCAGTTACTCGGGAGGGGTGGGTGCTGAAGCTTTCTTT. Translation: CASSYSGGVGAEAFF.

The chain joins TRBV5-6 to TRBJ2-1; 7 nucleotides align to TRBD2. With 0 bases clipped from V and 6 bases from J, the junction kept 6 bases outside the gene matches. Germline CDR1 and CDR2: SGHDT and YYEEEE. This CDR3 is 15 amino acids long. CDR3 region: CASSLVGTTLNEQFF. The CDR3 coding sequence is TGTGCCAGCAGCTTGGTGGGGACTACCCTCAATGAGCAGTTCTTC. The full variable domain, with the rest looked up from reference TRBV5-6 and TRBJ2-1, is DAGVTQSPTHLIKTRGQQVTLRCSPKSGHDTVSWYQQALGQGPQFIFQYYEEEERQRGNFPDRFSGHQFPNYSSELNVNALLLGDSALYLCASSLVGTTLNEQFFGPGTRLTVL.